The rows below give T cell receptor beta chains drawn from one sample of a study of OX40 agonist ivuxolimab in advanced cancers. Assay: immunoSEQ multiplex PCR; the TCRdb copy retains only in-frame clones and omits some. The sample shows fewer than 45,000 clones, 89% of them seen only once. Material: CD4+ or CD8+ T cells sorted from blood, obtained in a trial of the OX40 agonist ivuxolimab. The receptor set was obtained from an adult with an advanced solid tumor such as melanoma, head and neck, liver or kidney cancer. The CDR3 runs from the conserved cysteine through the conserved F or W. D genes are given only for firm matches. Size is omitted from some rows. Given values are once, few, many or a class for expanded clones.

j_gene,v_gene,abundance,d_gene,CDR3nt,CDR3aa
TRBJ2-6,TRBV7-9,NA,NA,TGTGCCAGCAGCTTATCCGGGGCCGGGGCCAACGTCCTGACTTTC,CASSLSGAGANVLTF
TRBJ2-7,TRBV27,NA,NA,TGTGCCAGCAGTCTAAATAGGGCAGGGAGCTCCTACGAGCAGTACTTC,CASSLNRAGSSYEQYF
TRBJ2-3,TRBV5-6,NA,NA,TGTGCCAGCAGCCCGCCTCCCGCTTCAGATACGCAGTATTTT,CASSPPPASDTQYF
TRBJ2-7,TRBV9,NA,NA,TGTGCCAGCAGCCCAGGGTTTAACTCCTACGAGCAGTACTTC,CASSPGFNSYEQYF
TRBJ1-2,TRBV6-6,NA,NA,TGTGCCAGCAGGCTACAGGACAACTATGGCTACACCTTC,CASRLQDNYGYTF
TRBJ2-7,TRBV7-2,NA,TRBD2,TGTGCCAGCAGCTTAGCTCCGCTAGCGGGGCGGCAGTACTTC,CASSLAPLAGRQYF
TRBJ2-7,TRBV18,NA,TRBD2,TGTGCCAGCGCCCCCGGCGGGGGGGACCTCGAGCAGTACTTC,CASAPGGGDLEQYF
TRBJ2-5,TRBV13,NA,NA,TGTGCCAGCGAGGTTAGAGGTTTAGAGACCCAGTACTTC,CASEVRGLETQYF
TRBJ1-2,TRBV29-1,NA,NA,TGCAGCCTTACACAGGATTTAGATGGCTACACCTTC,CSLTQDLDGYTF
TRBJ2-3,TRBV5-5,NA,TRBD1,TGTGCCAGCACACGGCAGGGGGCTGTAGATACGCAGTATTTT,CASTRQGAVDTQYF
TRBJ1-4,TRBV7-9,NA,NA,TGTGCCAGCAGCTCCGGACAGCATGAAAAACTGTTTTTT,CASSSGQHEKLFF
TRBJ2-2,TRBV2,NA,NA,TGTGCCAGCAGTGAAGCATCCGGGGAGCTGTTTTTT,CASSEASGELFF
TRBJ1-3,TRBV9,once,NA,TGTGCCAGCAGCAAGGACGGGAGCTCTGGAAACACCATATATTTT,CASSKDGSSGNTIYF
TRBJ2-3,TRBV7-9,NA,TRBD1,TGTGCCAGCAGCTTAGGGACAGGGGGCCCAGATACGCAGTATTTT,CASSLGTGGPDTQYF
TRBJ2-7,TRBV7-7,once,NA,TGTGCTAGTACCTTTCGGCAGTCCTACGAGCAGTACTTC,CASTFRQSYEQYF
TRBJ1-5,TRBV9,NA,NA,TGTGCCAGCAGCGTAGAGGGAGACAAGAATCAGCCCCAGCATTTT,CASSVEGDKNQPQHF
TRBJ1-3,TRBV5-4,NA,NA,TGTGCCAGCAGCTTGGACTCCGAGGCTGGAAACACCATATATTTT,CASSLDSEAGNTIYF
TRBJ1-1,TRBV4-3,few,TRBD1,TGCGCCAGCAGCCAAGGGCCGGGACAGACGAACACTGAAGCTTTCTTT,CASSQGPGQTNTEAFF
TRBJ1-5,TRBV7-2,few,NA,TGTGCCAGTGCAGTGCGGACCGAGTTACCCCAGCATTTT,CASAVRTELPQHF
TRBJ2-5,TRBV7-2,NA,NA,TGTGCCAGCAGCTTAGCGAACTCCCGGGCCCAGTACTTC,CASSLANSRAQYF
TRBJ1-1,TRBV5-1,NA,NA,TGCGCCAGCAGCTTGCAGGGCCGAAACCCTGAAGCTTTCTTT,CASSLQGRNPEAFF
TRBJ1-6,TRBV6-6,once,TRBD1,TGTGCCAGCAGTTCCTACAGGGGCAATTCACCCCTCCACTTT,CASSSYRGNSPLHF
TRBJ1-4,TRBV5-1,NA,TRBD1,TGCGCCAGCAGCTTCGATAGGACAGGGGGCGCAGAAAAACTGTTTTTT,CASSFDRTGGAEKLFF
TRBJ2-7,TRBV12-5,NA,TRBD1,TGTGCTAGTGGCCGTTACAGGGGAGACTACTACGAGCAGTACTTC,CASGRYRGDYYEQYF
TRBJ1-2,TRBV7-9,NA,NA,TGTGCCAGCAGCTTGTTAACAGGGATCACTAACTATGGCTACACCTTC,CASSLLTGITNYGYTF
TRBJ1-2,TRBV7-2,NA,NA,TGTGCCAGCAGCTCCCCAGGAGGGCAGAACTATGGCTACACCTTC,CASSSPGGQNYGYTF
TRBJ2-3,TRBV6-1,NA,NA,TGTGCCAGCAGTTTGGAGGGCCTACGCACAGATACGCAGTATTTT,CASSLEGLRTDTQYF
TRBJ1-6,TRBV6-1,few,NA,TGTGCCAGCAGTTGGACAGCTCCACCCCTCCACTTT,CASSWTAPPLHF
TRBJ2-3,TRBV15,NA,TRBD2,TGTGCCACCAGCAGACTTACCGGGACTAGAGACACAGATACGCAGTATTTT,CATSRLTGTRDTDTQYF
TRBJ2-7,TRBV10-3,NA,NA,TGTGCCATCAGTGACGAAGGGAGAGCACAGAGGGGCGAGCAGTACTTC,CAISDEGRAQRGEQYF
TRBJ1-1,TRBV7-8,NA,NA,TGTGCCAGCAGCTATGGCCGGGGGATGAACACTGAAGCTTTCTTT,CASSYGRGMNTEAFF
TRBJ2-5,TRBV5-6,NA,NA,TGTGCCAGCAGCTTTCTTGGGACCCAGTACTTC,CASSFLGTQYF
TRBJ2-3,TRBV10-3,NA,TRBD2,TGTGCCATCAGTGAGAGACTAGCGGGGGTAGATACGCAGTATTTT,CAISERLAGVDTQYF
TRBJ1-2,TRBV7-9,NA,TRBD1,TGTGCCAGCAGCCCCCCTAACAGGGGGCAGGGAGGCTACACCTTC,CASSPPNRGQGGYTF
TRBJ1-2,TRBV6-5,NA,NA,TGTGCCAGCAGTTACTCAGGAATCTCCCATGGCTACACCTTC,CASSYSGISHGYTF
TRBJ1-2,TRBV15,NA,NA,TGTGCCACCAGCAGACAGAGGGCAGGTGGCTACACCTTC,CATSRQRAGGYTF
TRBJ2-5,TRBV5-1,NA,TRBD2,TGCGCCAGCAGCTCGGGACTAGCGGGGGGCACGGAGACCCAGTACTTC,CASSSGLAGGTETQYF
TRBJ1-2,TRBV6-1,few,NA,TGTGCCAGCAACCCAGGGCCGCAGGGGCTTTATGGCTACACCTTC,CASNPGPQGLYGYTF
TRBJ2-4,TRBV25-1,NA,TRBD2,TGTGCCAGCAGTGTAGCTAGCGGGGTAGCCAAAAACATTCAGTACTTC,CASSVASGVAKNIQYF
TRBJ1-2,TRBV6-5,NA,TRBD1,TGTGCCAGCAGTTACCTCCGGACAGGGGGCGGCTATGGCTACACCTTC,CASSYLRTGGGYGYTF
TRBJ1-3,TRBV2,NA,NA,TGTGCCAGCAGTGAAGGGACACTCTCTGGAAACACCATATATTTT,CASSEGTLSGNTIYF
TRBJ1-2,TRBV7-8,once,NA,TGTGCCAGCAGCGTGGGGGGAGGGCAAGGCTACACCTTC,CASSVGGGQGYTF
TRBJ2-1,TRBV7-3,NA,NA,TGTGCCAGCAGCTTATTGGGGGGTTCCTACAATGAGCAGTTCTTC,CASSLLGGSYNEQFF